Listed here are 11 T cell receptor beta chains from one sample, sequenced in a study of T-cell reconstitution after alpha-beta-depleted transplantation in children (TCRdb year 2016). Preparation of the library involved PCR. The instrument was an Illumina HiSeq 2500. To normalize quantification of the TCRbeta repertoire, the TCR libraries were built with molecular barcoding that relied on unique molecular identifiers. TCRdb itself trimmed the public reads at Q25 with fastp, ran MiXCR and retained productive beta chains. For every CDR3 protein sequence, its rows merge into one entry that carries the most common genes and DNA. This sample holds 200,000 to 250,000 distinct CDR3 sequences; approximately 9.5% were observed only once. Clones ranked in the top ten supply about 6.2% of the sample. This specimen was PBMCs from the stem cell graft donor, taken from the stem cell graft. The receptors come from a human donor who donated a stem cell graft to a child with acute lymphoblastic leukemia.

This clonotype was counted at least ten times. The CDR3 is CASSSWTGPSGEQYF. CDR3 in DNA: TGTGCCAGCAGCTCATGGACAGGTCCATCAGGAGAGCAGTACTTC. This chain joins TRBV7-9 and TRBJ2-7, with 7 nucleotides matching TRBD1. There are 15 residues in the CDR3. Germline CDR1 SEHNR, CDR2 FQNEAQ (reference sequence). V shed 4 bases and J 7 bases; nucleotides not matched to a gene: 13.

The CDR3, as DNA: TGTGCCAGCACCATCGGTCGAGGCGGCCAGTACTTC. Translation gives CASTIGRGGQYF. This chain joins TRBV12-3 or TRBV12-4 and TRBJ2-5; D uncertain. This CDR3 region has 12 residues. V lost 7 bases to trimming and J lost 10 bases, with 16 bases between them.

Ten or more counts support this clonotype. The chain couples TRBV15 to TRBJ1-2; D is perhaps TRBD1 (6 bases). Germline V gene lookup returns CDR1 LNHNV and CDR2 YYDKDF (reference sequence). The CDR3 consists of 15 residues. V was clipped by 5 bases and J by 5 bases, with 18 bases between them. CDR3 sequence reads: CATSPPGTTRYGYTF. As DNA, the CDR3 is TGTGCCACCAGCCCTCCTGGGACAACCCGGTATGGCTACACCTTC. Based on the CDR3 plus reference TRBV15 and TRBJ1-2, the full variable domain is DAMVIQNPRYQVTQFGKPVTLSCSQTLNHNVMYWYQQKSSQAPKLLFHYYDKDFNNEADTPDNFQSRRPNTSFCFLDIRSPGLGDTAMYLCATSPPGTTRYGYTFGSGTRLTVV.

This clonotype was counted only a few times. The chain has TRBV12-3 or TRBV12-4 and TRBJ2-5, with 9 bases that match TRBD1. This CDR3 spans 15 amino acids. V dropped 5 bases and J dropped 5; count of bases not matched to a gene: 9. This chain's CDR3 is CASSRTGEGWETQYF. The CDR3 DNA reads as TGTGCCAGCAGTCGGACAGGGGAAGGATGGGAGACCCAGTACTTC.

This clonotype was detected many times. The chain carries TRBV5-1 and TRBJ1-3, with TRBD1 matching over 7 bases. The germline CDR1 and CDR2 sequences are SGHRS and YFSETQ. This CDR3 spans 15 amino acids. The junction had 5 bases not matched to a gene; V was cut back by 5 bases and J by 0 bases. CDR3 DNA: TGCGCCAGCAGTCGGGACAGCCGCTCTGGAAACACCATATATTTT. Translation: CASSRDSRSGNTIYF.

This clonotype came up a few times. V usage is TRBV4-3 and J usage is TRBJ2-1, with TRBD2 matching 7 bases. The junction had 4 bases not matched to a gene; V was cut back by 0 bases and J by 2 bases. This CDR3 is 16 amino acids long. Germline values: CDR1 LGHNA, CDR2 YSLEER. The CDR3 spells CASSQDGGGAYNEQFF. Here the CDR3 DNA reads TGCGCCAGCAGCCAAGATGGGGGGGGGGCCTACAATGAGCAGTTCTTC.

This clonotype was seen repeatedly, ten times or more. V and J are TRBV7-6 and TRBJ1-6; D not certain. The V end lost 6 bases, the J end lost 7 bases, and 10 bases lay between the germline ends. The CDR3 is made up of 13 amino acids. From germline, CDR1 is SGHVS and CDR2 FNYEAQ. The CDR3 is CASSSGSNSPLHF. DNA for the CDR3: TGTGCCAGCAGTTCGGGATCCAATTCACCCCTCCACTTT.

This clonotype was seen more than once but under ten times. V gene TRBV12-3 or TRBV12-4 combines with J gene TRBJ2-5; either TRBD1 or TRBD2 may supply D (6 bases each). The CDR3 has 13 residues. V was pared by 6 bases and J by 4 bases, with 12 bases between. The CDR3 region is CASRTQGGETQYF. The CDR3 bases are TGTGCCAGCAGAACACAGGGAGGAGAGACCCAGTACTTC.

In this sample, this clonotype turned up a few times. At one of its ends the junction is not consistent with the germline gene, which may arise from a read error. V usage is TRBV15 and J usage is TRBJ1-5; D remains unclear. The CDR3 has 12 amino acids. Germline values: CDR1 LNHNV, CDR2 YYDKDF (reference sequence). The CDR3 nucleotides are TGTGCCACCAGCGGAGATAATCAGCCCCAGCATTTT. This gives the protein CATSGDNQPQHF.

This clonotype was seen ten or more times. This chain uses TRBV25-1 with TRBJ2-5; weak D call: TRBD2 (6 bases). The V gene's germline CDR1 is MGHDK and CDR2 SYGVNS. The CDR3 contains 13 residues. Trimming stripped 7 bases from V and 4 bases from J, with 13 bases between. The chain's CDR3 is CASTNLGGETQYF. CDR3 nucleotides: TGTGCCAGCACAAACCTGGGGGGAGAGACCCAGTACTTC.

J is TRBJ1-1 and V is TRBV19; possibly TRBD1 for D (6 bases). The CDR3 length is 14 residues. The germline CDR1 and CDR2 sequences are LNHDA and SQIVND (reference sequence). V was shortened by 1 base and J by 6 bases, with 12 bases between the two germline ends. For the CDR3, the DNA is TGTGCCAGTAGTATAGGCGACAGGCGCGCTGAAGCTTTCTTT. This sequence encodes CASSIGDRRAEAFF.